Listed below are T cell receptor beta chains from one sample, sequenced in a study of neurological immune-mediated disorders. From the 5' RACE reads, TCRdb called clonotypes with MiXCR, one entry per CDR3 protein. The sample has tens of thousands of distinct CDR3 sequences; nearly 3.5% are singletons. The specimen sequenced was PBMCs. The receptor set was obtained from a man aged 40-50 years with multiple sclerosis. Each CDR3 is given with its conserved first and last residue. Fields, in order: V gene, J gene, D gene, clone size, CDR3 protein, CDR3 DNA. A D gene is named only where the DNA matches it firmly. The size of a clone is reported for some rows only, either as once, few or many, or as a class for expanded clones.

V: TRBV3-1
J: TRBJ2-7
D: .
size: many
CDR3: CASAPGQGVSYEQYF
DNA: TGTGCCAGCGCCCCGGGGCAGGGAGTCTCCTACGAGCAGTACTTC

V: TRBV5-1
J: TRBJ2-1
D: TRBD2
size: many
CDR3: CASSPLAGFSYNEQFF
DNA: TGCGCCAGCAGCCCGTTAGCGGGGTTCTCCTACAATGAGCAGTTCTTC

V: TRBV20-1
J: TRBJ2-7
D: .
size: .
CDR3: CSARIGGPSYEQYF
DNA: TGCAGTGCTAGAATCGGGGGGCCAAGCTACGAGCAGTACTTC

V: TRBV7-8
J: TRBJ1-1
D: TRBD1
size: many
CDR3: CASSFAPGQGTEAFF
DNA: TGTGCCAGCAGCTTTGCCCCGGGACAGGGCACTGAAGCTTTCTTT

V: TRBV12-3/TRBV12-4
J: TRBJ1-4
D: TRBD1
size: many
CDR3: CASATGVWSEKLFF
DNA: TGTGCCAGCGCGACAGGGGTGTGGAGCGAAAAACTGTTTTTT

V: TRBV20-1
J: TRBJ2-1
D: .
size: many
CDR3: CSAARLESSYNEQFF
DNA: TGCAGTGCTGCGAGACTAGAGAGCTCCTACAATGAGCAGTTCTTC

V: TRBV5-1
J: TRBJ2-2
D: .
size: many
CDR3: CASSLGLLDSGELFF
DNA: TGCGCCAGCAGCTTGGGTCTCCTAGACTCCGGGGAGCTGTTTTTT

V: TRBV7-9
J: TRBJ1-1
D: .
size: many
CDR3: CASSWEGFMNTEAFF
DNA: TGTGCCAGCAGCTGGGAGGGGTTTATGAACACTGAAGCTTTCTTT

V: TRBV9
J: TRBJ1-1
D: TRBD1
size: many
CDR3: CASSVARDRANTEAFF
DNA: TGTGCCAGCAGCGTAGCCCGGGACAGAGCGAACACTGAAGCTTTCTTT

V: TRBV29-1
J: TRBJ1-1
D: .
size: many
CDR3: CSVPTAGGLRTEAFF
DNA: TGCAGCGTTCCCACCGCCGGGGGACTACGGACTGAAGCTTTCTTT

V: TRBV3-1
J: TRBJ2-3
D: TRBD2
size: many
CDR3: CASSPRDYTDTQYF
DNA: TGTGCCAGCAGCCCTCGGGACTACACAGATACGCAGTATTTT

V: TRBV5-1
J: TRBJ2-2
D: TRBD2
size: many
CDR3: CASSQLAGDYTGELFF
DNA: TGCGCCAGCAGCCAACTAGCGGGGGACTACACCGGGGAGCTGTTTTTT

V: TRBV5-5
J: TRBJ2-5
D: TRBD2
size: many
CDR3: CASSLGGREGTQYF
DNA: TGTGCCAGCAGCTTGGGAGGGAGGGAGGGGACCCAGTACTTC

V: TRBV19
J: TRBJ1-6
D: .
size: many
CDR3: CASSIGQDRNSPLHF
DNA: TGTGCCAGTAGTATAGGGCAGGACCGTAATTCACCCCTCCACTTT

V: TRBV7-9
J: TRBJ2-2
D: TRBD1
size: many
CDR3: CASSLWTGGTGELFF
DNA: TGTGCCAGCAGCCTCTGGACAGGGGGCACCGGGGAGCTGTTTTTT

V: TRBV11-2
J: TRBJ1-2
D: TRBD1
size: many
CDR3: CASRSWGGQLYGYTF
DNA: TGTGCCAGCCGCAGTTGGGGGGGACAGCTCTATGGCTACACCTTC

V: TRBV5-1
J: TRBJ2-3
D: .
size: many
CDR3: CASSLGGGGGATDTQYF
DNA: TGCGCCAGCAGCTTGGGGGGCGGCGGGGGCGCCACAGATACGCAGTATTTT

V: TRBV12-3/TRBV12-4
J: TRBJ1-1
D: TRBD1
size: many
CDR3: CASSFSDRQAFF
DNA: TGTGCCAGCAGTTTCTCGGACAGGCAAGCTTTCTTT

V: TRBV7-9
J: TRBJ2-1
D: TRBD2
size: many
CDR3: CASSSRASGGERYNEQFF
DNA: TGTGCCAGCAGCTCCCGAGCTAGCGGGGGGGAAAGGTACAATGAGCAGTTCTTC

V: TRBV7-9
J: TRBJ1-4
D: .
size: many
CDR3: CASSGGQPEKLFF
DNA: TGTGCCAGCAGCGGAGGACAGCCTGAAAAACTGTTTTTT

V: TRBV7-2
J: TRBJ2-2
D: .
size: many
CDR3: CASSPRGGLRTGELFF
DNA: TGTGCCAGCAGCCCCAGAGGCGGTTTGAGGACCGGGGAGCTGTTTTTT

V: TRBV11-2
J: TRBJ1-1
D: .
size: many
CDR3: CASSFSMGRNTEAFF
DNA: TGTGCCAGCAGCTTTAGTATGGGAAGGAACACTGAAGCTTTCTTT

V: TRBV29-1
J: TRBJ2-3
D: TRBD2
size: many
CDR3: CSVETSGTDTQYF
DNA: TGCAGCGTTGAGACTAGCGGCACAGATACGCAGTATTTT

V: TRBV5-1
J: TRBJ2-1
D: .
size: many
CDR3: CASSLAGDGEQFF
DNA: TGCGCCAGCAGCTTGGCAGGGGATGGTGAGCAGTTCTTC

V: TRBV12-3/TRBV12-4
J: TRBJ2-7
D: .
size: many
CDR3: CASSRSREQHF
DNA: TGTGCCAGCAGTCGCAGTCGAGAGCAGCACTTC

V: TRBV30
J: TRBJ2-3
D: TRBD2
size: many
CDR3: CAWSQLAGPRDTQYF
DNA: TGTGCCTGGAGTCAACTAGCGGGACCCAGAGATACGCAGTATTTT

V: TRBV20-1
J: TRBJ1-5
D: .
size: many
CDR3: CSASRRQPLNQPQHF
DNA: TGCAGTGCTAGTAGACGACAGCCCCTCAATCAGCCCCAGCATTTT

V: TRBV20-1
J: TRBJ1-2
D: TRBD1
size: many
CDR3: CSAAIQGTSGYTF
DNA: TGCAGTGCCGCCATACAGGGGACGAGTGGCTACACCTTC

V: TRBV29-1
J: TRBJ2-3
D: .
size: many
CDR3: CSVVGGTTDTQYF
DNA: TGCAGCGTTGTGGGCGGGACCACAGATACGCAGTATTTT

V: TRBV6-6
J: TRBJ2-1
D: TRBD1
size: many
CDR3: CATKSGTGQFF
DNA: TGTGCCACTAAATCCGGGACAGGGCAGTTCTTC

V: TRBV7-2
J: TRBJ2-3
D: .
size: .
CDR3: CASHVTATDTQYF
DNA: TGTGCCAGCCACGTCACAGCCACAGATACGCAGTATTTT

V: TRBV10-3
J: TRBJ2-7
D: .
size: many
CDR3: CAISGGSPNEQYF
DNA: TGTGCCATCAGTGGGGGCTCCCCGAACGAGCAGTACTTC

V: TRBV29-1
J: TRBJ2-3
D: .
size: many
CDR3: CSGRQTSTDTQYF
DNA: TGCAGCGGCCGACAGACCAGCACAGATACGCAGTATTTT

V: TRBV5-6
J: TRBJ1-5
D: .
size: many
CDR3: CASSPRSQSNQPQHF
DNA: TGTGCCAGCAGCCCGAGGTCACAAAGCAATCAGCCCCAGCATTTT

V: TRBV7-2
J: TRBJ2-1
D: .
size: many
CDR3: CASSLEPYNEQFF
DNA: TGTGCCAGCAGCTTGGAACCGTACAATGAGCAGTTCTTC

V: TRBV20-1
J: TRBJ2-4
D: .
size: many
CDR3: CSARSERELNIQYF
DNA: TGCAGTGCTAGGAGTGAACGGGAGTTAAACATTCAGTACTTC

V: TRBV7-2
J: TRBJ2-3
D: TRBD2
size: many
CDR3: CASSAGGAISTDTQYF
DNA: TGTGCCAGCAGCGCCGGGGGGGCGATTAGCACAGATACGCAGTATTTT

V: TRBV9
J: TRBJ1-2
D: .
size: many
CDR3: CASSIRGNNYGYTF
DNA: TGTGCCAGCAGTATACGGGGAAATAACTATGGCTACACCTTC

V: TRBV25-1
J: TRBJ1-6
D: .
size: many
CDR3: CASSVDGARPLHF
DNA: TGTGCCAGCAGTGTAGATGGGGCGAGACCCCTCCACTTT

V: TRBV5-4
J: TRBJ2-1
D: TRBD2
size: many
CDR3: CASSRTSSDEQFF
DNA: TGTGCCAGCAGCCGGACTAGTTCCGATGAGCAGTTCTTC

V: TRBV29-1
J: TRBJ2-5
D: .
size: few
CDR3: CSVKKGRETQYF
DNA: TGCAGCGTGAAAAAGGGTAGGGAGACCCAGTACTTC

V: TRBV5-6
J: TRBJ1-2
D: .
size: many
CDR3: CASSANTYGYTF
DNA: TGTGCCAGCAGCGCAAACACCTATGGCTACACCTTC

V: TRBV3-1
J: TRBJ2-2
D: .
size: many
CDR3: CASSQVRGTGELFF
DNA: TGTGCCAGCAGCCAAGTCAGGGGCACCGGGGAGCTGTTTTTT

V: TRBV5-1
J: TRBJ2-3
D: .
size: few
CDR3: CASSSPPDRRTDTQYF
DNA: TGCGCCAGCAGCTCCCCCCCCGACAGACGCACAGATACGCAGTATTTT

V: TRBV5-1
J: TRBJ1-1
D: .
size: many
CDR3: CASSLEPSTEAFF
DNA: TGCGCCAGCAGCTTGGAACCCTCCACTGAAGCTTTCTTT

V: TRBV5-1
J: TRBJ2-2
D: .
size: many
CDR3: CASSVSTGELFF
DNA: TGCGCCAGCAGCGTTTCCACCGGGGAGCTGTTTTTT

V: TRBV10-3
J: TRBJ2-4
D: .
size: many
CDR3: CAISLGGSKNIQYF
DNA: TGTGCCATCAGTTTGGGCGGATCCAAAAACATTCAGTACTTC

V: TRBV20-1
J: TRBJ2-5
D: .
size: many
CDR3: CSPKGGQETQYF
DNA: TGCAGTCCAAAAGGGGGGCAAGAGACCCAGTACTTC

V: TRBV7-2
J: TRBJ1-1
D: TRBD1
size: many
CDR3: CASRHDRVTEAFF
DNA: TGTGCCAGCAGGCATGACAGGGTGACTGAAGCTTTCTTT

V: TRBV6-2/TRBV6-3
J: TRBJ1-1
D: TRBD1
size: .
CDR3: CASSSRDRGPRTEAFF
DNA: TGTGCCAGCAGTTCCCGGGACAGGGGGCCGCGGACTGAAGCTTTCTTT

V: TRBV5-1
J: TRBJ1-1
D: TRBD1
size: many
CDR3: CASSLIVGGANTEAFF
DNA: TGCGCCAGCAGCTTGATCGTAGGGGGCGCGAACACTGAAGCTTTCTTT

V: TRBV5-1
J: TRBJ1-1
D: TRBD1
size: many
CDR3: CASSSGQGRTEAFF
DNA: TGCGCCAGCAGCTCGGGACAGGGAAGGACTGAAGCTTTCTTT

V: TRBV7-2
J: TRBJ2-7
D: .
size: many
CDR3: CASSLTSTREYEQYF
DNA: TGTGCCAGCAGCCTAACTAGCACGAGGGAGTACGAGCAGTACTTC

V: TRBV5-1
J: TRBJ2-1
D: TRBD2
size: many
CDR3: CASSLLSGRSLHAEQFF
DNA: TGCGCCAGCAGCCTTTTAAGCGGGAGATCCCTTCACGCCGAGCAGTTCTTC

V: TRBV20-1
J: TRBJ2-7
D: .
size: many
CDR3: CSAVRETGSTYEQYF
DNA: TGCAGTGCGGTCAGAGAGACCGGCAGTACCTACGAGCAGTACTTC

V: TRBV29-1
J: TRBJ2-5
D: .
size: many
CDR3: CSVVGDPRWGPQETQYF
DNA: TGCAGCGTTGTCGGAGACCCCCGTTGGGGGCCCCAAGAGACCCAGTACTTC

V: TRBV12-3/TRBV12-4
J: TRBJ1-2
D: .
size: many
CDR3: CASSDRGAGYTF
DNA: TGTGCCAGCAGCGACCGAGGGGCTGGCTACACCTTC

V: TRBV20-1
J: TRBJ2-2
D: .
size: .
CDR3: CSARRGSNTGELFF
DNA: TGCAGTGCTAGACGTGGATCGAACACCGGGGAGCTGTTTTTT

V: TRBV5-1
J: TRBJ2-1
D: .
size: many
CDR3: CASSDGYNEQFF
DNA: TGCGCCAGCAGTGACGGGTACAATGAGCAGTTCTTC

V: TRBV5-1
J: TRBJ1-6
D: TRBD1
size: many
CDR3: CASSLAGTAVSPLHF
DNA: TGCGCCAGCAGCTTGGCCGGGACAGCCGTTTCACCCCTCCACTTT